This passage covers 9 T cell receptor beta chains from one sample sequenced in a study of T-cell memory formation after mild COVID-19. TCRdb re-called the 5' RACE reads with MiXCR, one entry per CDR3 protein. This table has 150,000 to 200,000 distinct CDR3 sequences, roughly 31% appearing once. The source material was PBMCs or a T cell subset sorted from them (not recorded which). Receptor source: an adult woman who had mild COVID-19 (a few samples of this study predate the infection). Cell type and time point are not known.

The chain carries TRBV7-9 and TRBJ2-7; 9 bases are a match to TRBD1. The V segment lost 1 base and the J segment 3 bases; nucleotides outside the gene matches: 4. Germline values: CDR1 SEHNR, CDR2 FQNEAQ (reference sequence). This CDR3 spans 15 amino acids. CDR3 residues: CASSLEGQGFYEQYF. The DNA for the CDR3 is TGTGCCAGCAGCTTAGAAGGACAGGGGTTCTACGAGCAGTACTTC. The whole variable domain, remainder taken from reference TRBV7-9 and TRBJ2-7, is DTGVSQNPRHKITKRGQNVTFRCDPISEHNRLYWYRQTLGQGPEFLTYFQNEAQLEKSRLLSDRFSAERPKGSFSTLEIQRTEQGDSAMYLCASSLEGQGFYEQYFGPGTRLTVT.

CDR3 sequence reads: CASSRPGLAGGMTSTDTQYF. The CDR3 DNA reads TGTGCCAGCAGCCGACCGGGACTAGCGGGGGGAATGACTAGCACAGATACGCAGTATTTT. The rearrangement uses TRBV7-9 and TRBJ2-3; 15 bases align to TRBD2. V was pared by 5 bases and J by 0 bases, with 12 bases of the junction left unmatched. CDR1 and CDR2 from the germline V gene are SEHNR and FQNEAQ (reference sequence). CDR3 size: 20 residues.

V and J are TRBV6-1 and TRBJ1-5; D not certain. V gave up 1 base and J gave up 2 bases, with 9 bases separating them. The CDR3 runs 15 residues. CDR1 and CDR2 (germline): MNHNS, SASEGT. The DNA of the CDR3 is TGTGCCAGCAGTGAAGGGATTGCCGGCAATCAGCCCCAGCATTTT. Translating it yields CASSEGIAGNQPQHF.

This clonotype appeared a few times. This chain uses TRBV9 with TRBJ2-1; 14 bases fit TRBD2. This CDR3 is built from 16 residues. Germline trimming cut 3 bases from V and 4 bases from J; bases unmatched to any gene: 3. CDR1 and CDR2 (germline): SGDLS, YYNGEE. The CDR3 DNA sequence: TGTGCCAGCAGCGAGGGACTAGCGGGAGCATACAATGAGCAGTTCTTC. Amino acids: CASSEGLAGAYNEQFF.

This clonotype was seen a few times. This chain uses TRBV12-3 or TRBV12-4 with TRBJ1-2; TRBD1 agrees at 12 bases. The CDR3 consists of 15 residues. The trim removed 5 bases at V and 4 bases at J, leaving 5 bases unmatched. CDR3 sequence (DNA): TGTGCCAGCAGTAGACCGGGACAGGGGGCCTATGGCTACACCTTC. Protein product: CASSRPGQGAYGYTF.

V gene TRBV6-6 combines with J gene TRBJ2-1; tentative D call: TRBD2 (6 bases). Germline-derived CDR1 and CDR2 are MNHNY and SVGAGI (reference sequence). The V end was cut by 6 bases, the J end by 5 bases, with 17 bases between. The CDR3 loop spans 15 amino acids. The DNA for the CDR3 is TGTGCCAGCAGGTTAGGGACTGCCCCCCACAATGAGCAGTTCTTC. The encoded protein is CASRLGTAPHNEQFF.

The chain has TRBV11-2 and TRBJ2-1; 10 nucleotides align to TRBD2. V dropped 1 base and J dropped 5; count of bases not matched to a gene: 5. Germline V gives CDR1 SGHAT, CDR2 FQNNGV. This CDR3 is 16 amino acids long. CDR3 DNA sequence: TGTGCCAGCAGCTTAGTTCCTAGCGGGGGAAACAATGAGCAGTTCTTC. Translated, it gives CASSLVPSGGNNEQFF.

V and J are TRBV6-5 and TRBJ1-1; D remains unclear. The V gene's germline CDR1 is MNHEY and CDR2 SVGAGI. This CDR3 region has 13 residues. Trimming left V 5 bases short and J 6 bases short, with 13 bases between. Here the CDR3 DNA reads TGTGCCAGCAGTCTATGGAGTGGCTCTGAAGCTTTCTTT. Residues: CASSLWSGSEAFF.

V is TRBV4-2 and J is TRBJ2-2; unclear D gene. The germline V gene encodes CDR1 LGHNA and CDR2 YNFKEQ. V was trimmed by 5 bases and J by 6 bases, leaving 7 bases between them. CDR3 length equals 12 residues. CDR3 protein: CASSFHPGELFF. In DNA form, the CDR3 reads TGTGCCAGCAGCTTTCATCCCGGGGAGCTGTTTTTT.